A single sample gave rise to the 9 T cell receptor beta chains below, sequenced in a study of cytotoxic CD8 clonotypes in ibrutinib-treated CLL. Profiled with immunoSEQ multiplex PCR; TCRdb holds only in-frame clones, not every one. The data hold a few hundred thousand clones, with 70% to 80% observed a single time. Sequenced here: PBMCs, sampled before ibrutinib treatment. These receptors all come from a human donor with chronic lymphocytic leukemia.

V usage is TRBV6-5 and J usage is TRBJ2-7, with TRBD2 identical over 12 bases. The CDR3 has 15 residues. Germline V gene lookup returns CDR1 MNHEY and CDR2 SVGAGI. The trim removed 2 bases at V and 7 bases at J, leaving 6 bases unmatched. For the CDR3, the DNA is TGTGCCAGCAGTTACGCGCTAGCGGGAGGGCTTGAGCAGTACTTC. This gives the protein CASSYALAGGLEQYF.

The genes are TRBV4-2 and TRBJ2-7, with 11 bases identical to TRBD2. V lost 1 base and J lost 4; bases outside the gene matches: 9. CDR1 LGHNA and CDR2 YNFKEQ come from the germline V gene. The CDR3 length is 17 residues. The chain's CDR3 is CASSQVVTSGTGYEQYF. CDR3 DNA sequence: TGTGCCAGCAGCCAAGTCGTGACTAGCGGGACAGGGTACGAGCAGTACTTC.

The J gene is TRBJ1-5, the V gene TRBV6-5; tentatively, D is TRBD1 (6 bases). The CDR3 spans 11 residues. Germline V gene data show CDR1 as MNHEY and CDR2 as SVGAGI. Trimming removed 8 bases at V and 12 bases at J, with 14 bases between. The CDR3 protein is CASGTGTYQHF. For the CDR3, the DNA is TGTGCCAGCGGAACAGGGACTTACCAGCATTTT.

The chain links TRBV29-1 to TRBJ2-5; 7 bases are a match to TRBD1. Germline V gene data show CDR1 as SQVTM and CDR2 as ANQGSEA. The CDR3 totals 13 residues. The V segment lost 6 bases and the J segment 5 bases; nucleotides outside the gene matches: 9. The DNA for the CDR3 is TGCAGCGTCGATCCGACAGGGCGGGAGACCCAGTACTTC. Amino acids: CSVDPTGRETQYF.

The chain is built from TRBV7-2 and TRBJ2-2; TRBD2 is a possible D gene (6 bases). The CDR3 covers 15 residues. The germline V gene has CDR1 SGHTA and CDR2 FQGNSA. V was shortened by 0 bases and J by 5 bases, with 10 bases between the two germline ends. The CDR3 nucleotides are TGTGCCAGCAGCTTAGCGTTTGCGGGGACCGGGGAGCTGTTTTTT. Translation: CASSLAFAGTGELFF.

This chain connects TRBV6-5 to TRBJ1-5; D might be TRBD1 (5 bases). The CDR3 is 15 amino acids. The germline V gene has CDR1 MNHEY and CDR2 SVGAGI. Trimming left V 5 bases short and J 7 bases short, with 18 bases between. The CDR3 nucleotides read TGTGCCAGCAGTATCGACGGGCAGGGAGGACAGCCCCAGCATTTT. This translates into CASSIDGQGGQPQHF.

The chain carries TRBV4-2 and TRBJ1-2; D is possibly TRBD1 (5 bases). V shed 0 bases and J shed 4 bases, with 12 bases lying between them. CDR1 and CDR2 from the germline V gene are LGHNA and YNFKEQ. There are 15 residues in the CDR3. Here the CDR3 reads CASSQDGQGSYGYTF. CDR3 DNA: TGTGCCAGCAGCCAAGATGGGCAGGGAAGCTATGGCTACACCTTC.

This clone appeared a few times. The chain is built from TRBV6-1 and TRBJ2-1, with TRBD2 identical over 7 bases. The germline CDR1 and CDR2 sequences are MNHNS and SASEGT. V gave up 2 bases and J gave up 4 bases; unmatched junction bases: 5. The CDR3 has 15 amino acids. In DNA form, the CDR3 reads TGTGCCAGCAGTGAATGGGAGGGCGTATACAATGAGCAGTTCTTC. Translated: CASSEWEGVYNEQFF.

On this clone: This CDR3 is also generated by other DNA sequences in the sample. V is TRBV18 and J is TRBJ2-3; D unresolved. The V and J ends lost 3 bases and 2 bases respectively, with 3 bases between them. The CDR3 has 12 amino acids. Looked up from germline, CDR1 is KGHSH and CDR2 is LQKENI. The CDR3 spells CASSPTTDTQYF. Here the CDR3 DNA reads TGTGCCAGCTCACCTACCACAGATACGCAGTATTTT.